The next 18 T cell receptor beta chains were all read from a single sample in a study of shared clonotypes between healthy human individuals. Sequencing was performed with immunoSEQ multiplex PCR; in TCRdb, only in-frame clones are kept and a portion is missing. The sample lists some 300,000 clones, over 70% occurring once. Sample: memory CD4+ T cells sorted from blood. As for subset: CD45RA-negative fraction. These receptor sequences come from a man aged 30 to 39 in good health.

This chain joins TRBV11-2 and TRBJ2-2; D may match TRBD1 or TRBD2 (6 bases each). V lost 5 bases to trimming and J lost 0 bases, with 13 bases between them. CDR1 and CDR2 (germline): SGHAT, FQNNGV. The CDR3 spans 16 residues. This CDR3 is CASSGRRGSNTGELFF. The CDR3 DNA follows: TGTGCCAGCAGCGGTAGGAGGGGGTCGAACACCGGGGAGCTGTTTTTT.

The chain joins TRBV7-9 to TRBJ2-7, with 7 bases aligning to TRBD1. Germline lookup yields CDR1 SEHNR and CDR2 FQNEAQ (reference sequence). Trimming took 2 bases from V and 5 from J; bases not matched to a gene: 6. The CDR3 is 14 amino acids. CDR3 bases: TGTGCCAGCAGCTTACGGCAGGGGGTGAACGAGCAGTACTTC. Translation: CASSLRQGVNEQYF.

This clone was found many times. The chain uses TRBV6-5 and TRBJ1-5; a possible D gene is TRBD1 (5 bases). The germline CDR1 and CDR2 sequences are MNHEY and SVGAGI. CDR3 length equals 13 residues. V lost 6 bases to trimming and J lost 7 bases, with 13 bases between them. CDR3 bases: TGTGCCAGCAGCAGGGAATTTGAACAGCCCCAGCATTTT. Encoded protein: CASSREFEQPQHF.

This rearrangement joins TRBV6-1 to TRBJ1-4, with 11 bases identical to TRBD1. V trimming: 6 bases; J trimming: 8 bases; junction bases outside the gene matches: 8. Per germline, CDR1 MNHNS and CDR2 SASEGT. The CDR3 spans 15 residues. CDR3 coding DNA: TGTGCCAGCAGCCGGACAGGGGGCGAAGGAGAAAAACTGTTTTTT. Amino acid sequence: CASSRTGGEGEKLFF.

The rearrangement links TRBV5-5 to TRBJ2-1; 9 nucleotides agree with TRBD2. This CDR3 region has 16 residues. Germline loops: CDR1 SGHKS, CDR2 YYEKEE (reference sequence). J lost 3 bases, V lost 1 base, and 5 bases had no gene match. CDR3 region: CASSLFSGRVYNEQFF. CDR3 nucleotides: TGTGCCAGCAGCTTGTTTAGCGGGAGAGTCTACAATGAGCAGTTCTTC.

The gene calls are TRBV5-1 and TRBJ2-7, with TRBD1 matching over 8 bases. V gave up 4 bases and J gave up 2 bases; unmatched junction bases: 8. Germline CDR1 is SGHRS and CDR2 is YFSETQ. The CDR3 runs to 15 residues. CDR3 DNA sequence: TGCGCCAGCAGCGCGGCCGGGACAGGAACCTACGAGCAGTACTTC. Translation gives CASSAAGTGTYEQYF.

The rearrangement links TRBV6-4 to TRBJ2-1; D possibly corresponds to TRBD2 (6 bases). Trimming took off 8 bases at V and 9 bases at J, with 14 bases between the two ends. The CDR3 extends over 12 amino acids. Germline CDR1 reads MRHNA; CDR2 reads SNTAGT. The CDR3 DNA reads TGTGCCAGCGGGCCGGCCGGGGGTGAGCAGTTCTTC. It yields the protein CASGPAGGEQFF.

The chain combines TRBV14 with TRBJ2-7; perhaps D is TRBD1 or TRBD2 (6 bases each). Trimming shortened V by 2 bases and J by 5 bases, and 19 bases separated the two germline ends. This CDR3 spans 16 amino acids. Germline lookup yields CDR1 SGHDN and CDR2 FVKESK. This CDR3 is CASSQPWGLAQDEQYF. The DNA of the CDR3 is TGTGCCAGCAGCCAACCTTGGGGGCTAGCGCAAGACGAGCAGTACTTC.

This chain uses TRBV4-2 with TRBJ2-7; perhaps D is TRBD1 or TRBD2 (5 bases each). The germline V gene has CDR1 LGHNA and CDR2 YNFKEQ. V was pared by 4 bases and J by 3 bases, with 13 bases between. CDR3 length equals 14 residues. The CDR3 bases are TGTGCCAGCAGCCTTACCGGGACGGACTACGAGCAGTACTTC. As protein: CASSLTGTDYEQYF.

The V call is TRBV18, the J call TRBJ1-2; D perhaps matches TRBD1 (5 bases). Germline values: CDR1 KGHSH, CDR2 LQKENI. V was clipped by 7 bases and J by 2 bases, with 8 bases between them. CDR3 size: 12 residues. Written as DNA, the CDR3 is TGTGCCAGCTATGGGGGGAACTATGGCTACACCTTC. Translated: CASYGGNYGYTF.

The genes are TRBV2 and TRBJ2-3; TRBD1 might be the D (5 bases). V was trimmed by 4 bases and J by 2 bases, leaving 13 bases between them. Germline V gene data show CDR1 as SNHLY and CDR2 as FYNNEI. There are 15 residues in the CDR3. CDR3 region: CASSVGLGDTDTQYF. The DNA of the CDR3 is TGTGCCAGCAGTGTGGGCCTAGGGGACACAGATACGCAGTATTTT.

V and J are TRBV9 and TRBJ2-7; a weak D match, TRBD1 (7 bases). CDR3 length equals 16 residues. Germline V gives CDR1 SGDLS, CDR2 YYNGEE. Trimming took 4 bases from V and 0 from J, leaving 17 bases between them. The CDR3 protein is CASSPRQGGSSYEQYF. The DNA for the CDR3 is TGTGCCAGCAGCCCCAGACAGGGAGGAAGCTCCTACGAGCAGTACTTC.

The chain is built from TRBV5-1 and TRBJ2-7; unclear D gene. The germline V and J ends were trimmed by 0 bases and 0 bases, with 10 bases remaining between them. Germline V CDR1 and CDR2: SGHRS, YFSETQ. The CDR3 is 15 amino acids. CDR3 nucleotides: TGCGCCAGCAGCTTGGGGCCGGCCGGCTCCTACGAGCAGTACTTC. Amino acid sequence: CASSLGPAGSYEQYF.

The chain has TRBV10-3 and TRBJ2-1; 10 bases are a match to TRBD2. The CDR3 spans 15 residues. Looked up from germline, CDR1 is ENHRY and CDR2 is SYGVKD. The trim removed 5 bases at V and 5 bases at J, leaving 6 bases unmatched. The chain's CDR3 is CAISLAGGPDNEQFF. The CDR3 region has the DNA TGTGCCATCAGTTTAGCGGGAGGACCGGACAATGAGCAGTTCTTC.

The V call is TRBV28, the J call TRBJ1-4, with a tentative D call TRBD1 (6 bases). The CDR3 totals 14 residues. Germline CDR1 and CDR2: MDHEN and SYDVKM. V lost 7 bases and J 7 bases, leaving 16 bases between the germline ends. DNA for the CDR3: TGTGCCAGCACCTCTGCAGGGGAGGCTGAAAAACTGTTTTTT. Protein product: CASTSAGEAEKLFF.

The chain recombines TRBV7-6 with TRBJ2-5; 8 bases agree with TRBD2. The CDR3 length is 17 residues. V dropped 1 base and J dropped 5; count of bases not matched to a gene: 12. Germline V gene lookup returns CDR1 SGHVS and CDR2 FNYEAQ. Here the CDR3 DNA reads TGTGCCAGCAGCTTAGTCGGTCTGGCGGGGGGCGGGGAGACCCAGTACTTC. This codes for CASSLVGLAGGGETQYF.

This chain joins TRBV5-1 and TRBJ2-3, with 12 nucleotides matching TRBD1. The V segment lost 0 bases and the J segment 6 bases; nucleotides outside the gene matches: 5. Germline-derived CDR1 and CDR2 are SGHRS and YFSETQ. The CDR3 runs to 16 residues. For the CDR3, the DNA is TGCGCCAGCAGCTTGGAAGGGACAGGGGGCTGGGATACGCAGTATTTT. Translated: CASSLEGTGGWDTQYF.

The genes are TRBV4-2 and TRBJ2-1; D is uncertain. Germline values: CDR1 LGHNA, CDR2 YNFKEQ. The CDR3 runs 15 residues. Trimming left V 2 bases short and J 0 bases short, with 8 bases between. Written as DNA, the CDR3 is TGTGCCAGCAGCCAACTTGAGGACTCCTACAATGAGCAGTTCTTC. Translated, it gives CASSQLEDSYNEQFF.